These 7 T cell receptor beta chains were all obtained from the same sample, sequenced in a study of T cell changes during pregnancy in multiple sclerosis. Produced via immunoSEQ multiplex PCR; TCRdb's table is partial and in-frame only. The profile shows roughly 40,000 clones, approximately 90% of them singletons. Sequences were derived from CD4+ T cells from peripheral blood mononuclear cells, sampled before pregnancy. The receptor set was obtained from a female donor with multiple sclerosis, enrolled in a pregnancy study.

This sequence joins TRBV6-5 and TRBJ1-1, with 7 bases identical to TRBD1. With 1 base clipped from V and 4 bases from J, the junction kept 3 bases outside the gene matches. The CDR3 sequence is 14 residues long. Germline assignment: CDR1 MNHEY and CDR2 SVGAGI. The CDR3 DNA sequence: TGTGCCAGCAGTTACTTGCAGGGGGGCACTGAAGCTTTCTTT. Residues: CASSYLQGGTEAFF.

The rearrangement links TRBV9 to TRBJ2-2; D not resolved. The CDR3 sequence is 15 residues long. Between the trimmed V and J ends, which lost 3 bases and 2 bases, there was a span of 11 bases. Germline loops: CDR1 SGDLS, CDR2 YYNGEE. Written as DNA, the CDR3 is TGTGCCAGCAGCGCGAGAGTCGCCAACACCGGGGAGCTGTTTTTT. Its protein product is CASSARVANTGELFF.

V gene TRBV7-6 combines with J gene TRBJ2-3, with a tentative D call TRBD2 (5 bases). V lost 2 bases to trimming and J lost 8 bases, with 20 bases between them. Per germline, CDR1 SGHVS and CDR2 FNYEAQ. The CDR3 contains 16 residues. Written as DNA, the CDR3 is TGTGCCAGCAGCTTACGCCGTGAGTGGGAGAGAGGTACGCAGTATTTT. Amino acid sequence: CASSLRREWERGTQYF.

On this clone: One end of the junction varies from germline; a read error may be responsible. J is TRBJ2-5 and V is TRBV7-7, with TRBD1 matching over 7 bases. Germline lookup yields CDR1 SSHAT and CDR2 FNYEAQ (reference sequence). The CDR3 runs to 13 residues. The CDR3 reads CASSAGTVETQYF. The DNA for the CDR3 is TGTGCTAGCAGCGCCGGGACAGTGGAGACCCAGTACTTC.

CDR3 sequence: CASSLIWSGAYNEQFF. The CDR3 DNA sequence: TGTGCCAGCAGCTTAATTTGGAGCGGGGCTTACAATGAGCAGTTCTTC. The V call is TRBV7-2, the J call TRBJ2-1; the match to TRBD2 covers 7 bases. The CDR3 is made up of 16 amino acids. Germline trimming cut 2 bases from V and 4 bases from J; bases unmatched to any gene: 8. The germline CDR1 and CDR2 sequences are SGHTA and FQGNSA.

DNA of the CDR3: TGTGCCAGCAGCTTTAGGGCAGGGCAGGTGAGCTACGAGCAGTACTTC. Its translation is CASSFRAGQVSYEQYF. The chain links TRBV11-2 to TRBJ2-7, with D possibly being TRBD1 (5 bases). The V gene lost 3 bases and the J gene lost 3 bases, with 18 bases spanning the gap. The CDR3 spans 16 residues. Germline V gene data show CDR1 as SGHAT and CDR2 as FQNNGV.

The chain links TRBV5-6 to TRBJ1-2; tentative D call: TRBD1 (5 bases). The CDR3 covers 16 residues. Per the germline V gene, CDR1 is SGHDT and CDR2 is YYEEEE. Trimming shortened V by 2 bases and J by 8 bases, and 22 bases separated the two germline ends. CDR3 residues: CASSFIASQGGGGYTF. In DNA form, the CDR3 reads TGTGCCAGCAGCTTTATTGCCTCGCAGGGAGGAGGGGGCTACACCTTC. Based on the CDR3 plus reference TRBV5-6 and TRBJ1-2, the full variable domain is DAGVTQSPTHLIKTRGQQVTLRCSPKSGHDTVSWYQQALGQGPQFIFQYYEEEERQRGNFPDRFSGHQFPNYSSELNVNALLLGDSALYLCASSFIASQGGGGYTFGSGTRLTVV.